This T cell receptor beta chain stems from a study of T cell repertoires in cytomegalovirus infection. The germline V gene encodes CDR1 DFQATT and CDR2 SNEGSKA (reference sequence). The CDR3 consists of 11 residues. Between the trimmed V and J ends, which lost 6 bases and 10 bases, there was a span of 13 bases. TCRdb independently ran MiXCR on the reads; one entry per CDR3 protein. This table has fewer than 550,000 distinct CDR3 sequences, 10% to 12% appearing once. The clonotype comes from a human donor in good health (CMV status not recorded). Some clones in this sample may be carry-over from other donors' samples. The V call is TRBV20-1, the J call TRBJ2-1, with D possibly being TRBD1 or TRBD2 (5 bases each). Sequencing was performed on PBMCs. The CDR3: CSAPGPPEQFF. The CDR3 nucleotides read TGCAGTGCACCGGGACCCCCCGAGCAGTTCTTC.